The sequence of this T cell receptor beta chain was determined in a study of cytomegalovirus exposure and HLA in healthy donors. Study conclusions and caveats: The study reported that TCR beta sequences accurately predicted HLA-A and HLA-B alleles in most subjects.

Trimming removed 2 bases at V and 4 bases at J, with 9 bases between. This CDR3 has 13 residues. Germline V gives CDR1 SEHNR, CDR2 FQNEAQ (reference sequence). PCR involved 60 Vbeta and 13 Jbeta primers. Method: immunoSEQ multiplex PCR; TCRdb's copy keeps in-frame clones and lacks some. The sample lists about 100,000 clones, just under 80% occurring once. Remarks on this clone: Antigen unknown.

Input material: PBMCs. The origin of this receptor is a man aged 30 to 45 in good health and CMV-seronegative. V usage is TRBV7-9 and J usage is TRBJ2-7; D possibly corresponds to TRBD1 (6 bases). The DNA of the CDR3 is TGTGCCAGCAGCTTACACAGGGAGTACGAGCAGTACTTC. Its translation: CASSLHREYEQYF. Drawing the rest from reference TRBV7-9 and TRBJ2-7, the complete variable domain is DTGVSQNPRHKITKRGQNVTFRCDPISEHNRLYWYRQTLGQGPEFLTYFQNEAQLEKSRLLSDRFSAERPKGSFSTLEIQRTEQGDSAMYLCASSLHREYEQYFGPGTRLTVT.